Listed below are T cell receptor beta chains from one sample, sequenced in a study of technical replicates of blood from a handful of donors. Profiling relied on immunoSEQ multiplex PCR, and the TCRdb table lists in-frame clones only, not all of them. The table has 62,000 or so clones, around 87% seen once. Sequencing was performed on PBMCs. These receptors were taken from a human donor in good health. Some clones in this sample may be carry-over from other donors' samples. Each CDR3 is given with its conserved first and last residue. D genes are given only for firm matches. Size values are once, few and many counts, or a class for expanded clones, and some rows have none.

NA,NA,TRBV5-5,TRBJ2-6,CASSTDLGRGGANVLTF,TGTGCCAGCAGCACCGACCTAGGAAGAGGTGGGGCCAACGTCCTGACTTTC
NA,NA,TRBV11-3,TRBJ2-3,CASSLELSTDTQYF,TGTGCCAGCAGCTTAGAACTGAGCACAGATACGCAGTATTTT
NA,NA,TRBV7-2,TRBJ2-2,CASSLFSRPNTGELFF,TGTGCCAGCAGCCTGTTTTCGAGGCCTAACACCGGGGAGCTGTTTTTT
NA,NA,TRBV19,TRBJ2-6,CASSIRQLSGANVLTF,TGTGCCAGTAGTATTAGACAACTCTCTGGGGCCAACGTCCTGACTTTC
NA,NA,TRBV6-6,TRBJ1-1,CASSYPSQGSSTEAFF,TGTGCCAGCAGTTACCCGAGTCAGGGGTCGAGCACTGAAGCTTTCTTT
NA,TRBD1,TRBV7-8,TRBJ2-2,CASSRQQGATGELFF,TGTGCCAGCAGCCGTCAACAGGGGGCCACCGGGGAGCTGTTTTTT
few,TRBD1,TRBV9,TRBJ1-3,CASSATGASGNTIYF,TGTGCCAGCAGCGCCACAGGGGCTTCTGGAAACACCATATATTTT
NA,TRBD2,TRBV4-1,TRBJ2-5,CASSQVGTSVGETQYF,TGCGCCAGCAGCCAAGTTGGGACTAGCGTGGGAGAGACCCAGTACTTC
NA,NA,TRBV6-5,TRBJ1-2,CASQGGLYYGYTF,TGTGCCAGCCAAGGCGGCTTGTACTATGGCTACACCTTC
once,NA,TRBV11-3,TRBJ2-7,CASSLAYNYEQYF,TGTGCCAGCAGCTTAGCTTACAACTACGAGCAGTACTTC
NA,NA,TRBV7-2,TRBJ2-7,CASSAYRSSYEQYF,TGTGCCAGCAGCGCATACAGGAGCTCCTACGAGCAGTACTTC
NA,NA,TRBV5-6,TRBJ2-5,CASSLIVQLKETQYF,TGTGCCAGCAGCTTGATTGTACAGCTCAAAGAGACCCAGTACTTC
NA,NA,TRBV7-3,TRBJ2-3,CASSLYGASTDTQYF,TGTGCCAGCAGCTTATACGGTGCTAGCACAGATACGCAGTATTTT
NA,NA,TRBV21-1,TRBJ1-5,CASSKGGAGGARQPQHF,TGTGCCAGCAGCAAAGGGGGAGCAGGGGGCGCGCGGCAGCCCCAGCATTTT
NA,NA,TRBV6-4,TRBJ1-3,CASSDSPAGSGNTIYF,TGTGCCAGCAGTGACTCTCCTGCAGGCTCTGGAAACACCATATATTTT
NA,NA,TRBV13,TRBJ1-1,CASSFQGLGNTEAFF,TGTGCCAGCAGCTTTCAGGGGCTGGGGAACACTGAAGCTTTCTTT
once,NA,TRBV19,TRBJ2-2,CASSIGGRYTGELFF,TGTGCCAGTAGTATAGGGGGCCGGTACACCGGGGAGCTGTTTTTT
NA,NA,TRBV27,TRBJ2-1,CASSSGVANNEQFF,TGTGCCAGCAGTTCCGGGGTAGCGAACAATGAGCAGTTCTTC
few,TRBD2,TRBV5-1,TRBJ2-4,CASSLVGTSGKWHKNIQYF,TGCGCCAGCAGCCTGGTTGGGACTAGCGGGAAATGGCACAAAAACATTCAGTACTTC
NA,NA,TRBV5-1,TRBJ1-1,CASSPDSRNTEAFF,TGCGCCAGCAGCCCGGACAGCAGGAACACTGAAGCTTTCTTT
NA,NA,TRBV5-1,TRBJ1-6,CASSAGGGYSPLHF,TGCGCCAGCAGCGCGGGAGGCGGGTATTCACCCCTCCACTTT
NA,TRBD2,TRBV25-1,TRBJ2-1,CASSDVSGRFLGEQFF,TGTGCCAGCAGTGACGTTAGCGGGAGGTTCTTGGGTGAGCAGTTCTTC
NA,NA,TRBV7-3,TRBJ1-5,CASSPGHLGIVSNQPQHF,TGTGCCAGCAGCCCCGGACATTTGGGAATTGTAAGCAATCAGCCCCAGCATTTT
NA,TRBD1,TRBV7-9,TRBJ2-5,CASSLAGTGGETQYF,TGTGCCAGCAGCTTAGCCGGGACAGGGGGAGAGACCCAGTACTTC
once,NA,TRBV6-5,TRBJ1-5,CASRLTDYSNQPQHF,TGTGCCAGCAGACTGACAGATTATAGCAATCAGCCCCAGCATTTT
NA,TRBD1,TRBV5-1,TRBJ1-2,CASSRGTGGGGYTF,TGCGCCAGCAGCAGGGGGACAGGGGGCGGTGGCTACACCTTC
NA,NA,TRBV6-5,TRBJ2-1,CARRQPRDYNEQFF,TGTGCCAGACGTCAACCCCGGGACTACAATGAGCAGTTCTTC
NA,TRBD1,TRBV10-2,TRBJ1-2,CASPPGQDGYGYTF,TGCGCCAGCCCTCCGGGACAGGATGGCTATGGCTACACCTTC
NA,TRBD1,TRBV27,TRBJ2-7,CASSPIPGTGGKVSYEQYF,TGTGCCAGCAGTCCTATCCCCGGGACAGGGGGCAAAGTATCCTACGAGCAGTACTTC
NA,NA,TRBV2,TRBJ1-5,CASSARRDNQPQHF,TGTGCCAGCAGTGCCCGACGGGACAATCAGCCCCAGCATTTT
NA,TRBD1,TRBV19,TRBJ2-7,CASSQGQGRYEQYF,TGTGCCAGTAGTCAAGGACAGGGGAGGTACGAGCAGTACTTC
NA,NA,TRBV30,TRBJ2-5,CAWGLTRYQETQYF,TGTGCCTGGGGTCTTACCCGGTACCAAGAGACCCAGTACTTC
NA,TRBD1,TRBV19,TRBJ1-5,CASKRQGWNLENQPQHF,TGTGCCAGTAAAAGACAGGGATGGAATTTGGAAAATCAGCCCCAGCATTTT
NA,NA,TRBV4-3,TRBJ1-6,CASSQGGRRMFWPLHF,TGCGCCAGCAGCCAAGGAGGACGGAGGATGTTCTGGCCCCTCCACTTT
NA,TRBD2,TRBV2,TRBJ2-1,CASIVLADPREQFF,TGTGCCAGCATAGTCCTAGCGGACCCAAGGGAGCAGTTCTTC
NA,TRBD2,TRBV11-3,TRBJ2-1,CASSLRLAGSNEQFF,TGTGCCAGCAGCTTACGCCTAGCGGGATCCAATGAGCAGTTCTTC
NA,TRBD1,TRBV11-2,TRBJ2-6,CASSADTGAGANVLTF,TGTGCCAGCAGCGCAGATACAGGGGCTGGGGCCAACGTCCTGACTTTC
NA,TRBD1,TRBV11-2,TRBJ1-4,CASSSRGSLTGGEKLFF,TGTGCCAGCAGCTCCCGGGGGAGCCTCACAGGGGGCGAAAAACTGTTTTTT
NA,TRBD2,TRBV5-4,TRBJ2-1,CASSLIRSGGKYNEQFF,TGTGCCAGCAGCTTGATTCGTAGCGGGGGGAAATACAATGAGCAGTTCTTC
NA,NA,TRBV6-1,TRBJ2-1,CASSERGGGLGNEQFF,TGTGCCAGCAGTGAACGAGGAGGGGGCCTAGGGAATGAGCAGTTCTTC
NA,TRBD2,TRBV7-9,TRBJ2-5,CASSSLAGVGGYQETQYF,TGTGCCAGCAGCTCACTAGCGGGAGTGGGGGGCTACCAAGAGACCCAGTACTTC
NA,TRBD2,TRBV7-3,TRBJ2-7,CASSSVSLAGGNEQYF,TGTGCCAGCAGCTCCGTTAGCCTAGCGGGAGGGAACGAGCAGTACTTC
NA,NA,TRBV27,TRBJ2-1,CASSPQVFSSYNEQFF,TGTGCCAGCAGCCCTCAGGTTTTTAGCTCCTACAATGAGCAGTTCTTC
NA,NA,TRBV2,TRBJ2-1,CASSEALDLLEFF,TGTGCCAGCAGTGAAGCCTTGGACTTGTTGGAGTTCTTC
NA,NA,TRBV1,TRBJ2-7,CTSSQDCYDGLPYEQYF,TGCACCAGCAGCCAAGATTGTTATGATGGCCTCCCCTACGAGCAGTACTTC
NA,NA,TRBV25-1,TRBJ2-5,CASSGRETQYF,TGTGCCAGCAGTGGCAGGGAGACCCAGTACTTC
NA,TRBD1,TRBV27,TRBJ1-5,CASSQGQGGNQPQHF,TGTGCCAGCAGTCAAGGACAGGGTGGCAATCAGCCCCAGCATTTT
few,TRBD2,TRBV4-3,TRBJ2-1,CASSQDVAGGYNEQFF,TGCGCCAGCAGCCAAGATGTAGCGGGAGGTTACAATGAGCAGTTCTTC
NA,TRBD2,TRBV5-1,TRBJ2-7,CASSSTLAGVYEQYF,TGCGCCAGCAGTAGTACGCTAGCGGGGGTCTACGAGCAGTACTTC
few,TRBD2,TRBV13,TRBJ2-7,CASSLPAGGVEQYF,TGTGCCAGCAGCTTACCAGCGGGAGGCGTCGAGCAGTACTTC
NA,NA,TRBV6-6,TRBJ1-1,CASSWGREAFF,TGTGCCAGCAGTTGGGGGCGTGAAGCTTTCTTT